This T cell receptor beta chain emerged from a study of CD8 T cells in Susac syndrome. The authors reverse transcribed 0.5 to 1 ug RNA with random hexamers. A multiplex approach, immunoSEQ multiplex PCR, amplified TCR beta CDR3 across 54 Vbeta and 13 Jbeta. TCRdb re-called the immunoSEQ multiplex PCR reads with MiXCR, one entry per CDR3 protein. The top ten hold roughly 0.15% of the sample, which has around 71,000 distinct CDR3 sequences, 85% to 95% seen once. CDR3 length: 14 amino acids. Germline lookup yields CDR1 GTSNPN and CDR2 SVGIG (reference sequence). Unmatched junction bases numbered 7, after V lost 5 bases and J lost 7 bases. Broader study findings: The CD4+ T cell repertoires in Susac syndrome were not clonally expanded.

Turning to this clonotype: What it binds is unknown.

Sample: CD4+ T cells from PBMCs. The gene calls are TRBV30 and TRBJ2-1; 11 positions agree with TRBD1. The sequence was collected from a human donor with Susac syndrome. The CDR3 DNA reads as TGTGCCTGGGTGGGACAGGGGGTCTTTAATGAGCAGTTCTTC. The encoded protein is CAWVGQGVFNEQFF.